This entry lists 19 T cell receptor beta chains sequenced from one sample in a study of shared clonotypes between healthy human individuals. Profiling relied on immunoSEQ multiplex PCR, and the TCRdb table lists in-frame clones only, not all of them. The data show about 1 million clones, with around 76% seen just once and around 1.5% held by the top ten. Material: memory CD4+ T cells sorted from blood. Subset given: CD45RA-negative fraction. Source of these receptors: a young man in good health.

This clone was observed at least ten times. The V gene is TRBV2, the J gene TRBJ2-5; 8 bases agree with TRBD1. Germline lookup yields CDR1 SNHLY and CDR2 FYNNEI. J was trimmed by 4 bases and V by 6 bases; bases with no gene match: 10. The CDR3 consists of 15 residues. CDR3 sequence reads: CASRLDRGGGETQYF. The CDR3 DNA reads TGTGCCAGCAGACTCGACAGGGGCGGAGGAGAGACCCAGTACTTC.

V gene TRBV30 combines with J gene TRBJ1-2; 8 nucleotides agree with TRBD1. V shed 5 bases and J 7 bases; nucleotides not matched to a gene: 9. This CDR3 is built from 13 residues. From germline, CDR1 is GTSNPN and CDR2 SVGIG (reference sequence). Here the CDR3 reads CAWSTGDRFGYTF. The CDR3 region has the DNA TGTGCCTGGTCGACAGGGGACCGTTTTGGCTACACCTTC.

This clone appeared a few times. The J gene is TRBJ2-1, the V gene TRBV21-1; the table's TRBD2 call for D was not verified on the DNA. TRBV21-1 is given as a pseudogene. This CDR3 is built from 13 residues. The CDR3 spells CASREETANEQFF. The CDR3 DNA is TGTGCCAGCAGAGAGGAGACCGCCAATGAGCAGTTCTTC.

The chain has TRBV6-4 and TRBJ1-6; possible D gene TRBD1, 6 bases. Germline CDR1 and CDR2: MRHNA and SNTAGT. The V end lost 6 bases, the J end lost 7 bases, and 10 bases lay between the germline ends. The CDR3 length is 13 residues. The CDR3 coding sequence is TGTGCCAGCAGCGGACAGACAAATTCACCCCTCCACTTT. This encodes CASSGQTNSPLHF.

As concerns this clone: A read error may account for a junction end that differs from germline. This rearrangement joins TRBV7-7 to TRBJ2-3, with D tentatively TRBD1 (5 bases). Per the germline V gene, CDR1 is SSHAT and CDR2 is FNYEAQ (reference sequence). The CDR3 totals 15 residues. The CDR3 nucleotides are TGTGCTAGCAGCTTAGATGGAAATAGGGGAGATACGCAGTATTTT. Translated, it gives CASSLDGNRGDTQYF. The variable domain in full, completed from reference TRBV7-7 and TRBJ2-3, reads GAGVSQSPRYKVTKRGQDVTLRCDPISSHATLYWYQQALGQGPEFLTYFNYEAQPDKSGLPSDRFSAERPEGSISTLTIQRTEQRDSAMYRCASSLDGNRGDTQYFGPGTRLTVL.

This clone was counted a few times. The V gene is TRBV2, the J gene TRBJ1-2; the match to TRBD1 covers 9 bases. The CDR3 is 15 amino acids. The V and J ends lost 6 bases and 2 bases, in that order; junction bases with no gene match: 7. CDR1 and CDR2 (germline): SNHLY, FYNNEI. CDR3 in DNA: TGTGCCAGCAGCCAGGGACAGGGCTCGAACTATGGCTACACCTTC. It translates to CASSQGQGSNYGYTF.

V usage is TRBV19 and J usage is TRBJ2-7; 12 bases are a match to TRBD1. Germline V gene data show CDR1 as LNHDA and CDR2 as SQIVND (reference sequence). V trimming: 8 bases; J trimming: 7 bases; junction bases outside the gene matches: 3. This CDR3 contains 12 residues. The CDR3 region is CASRDRGQEQYF. In DNA form, the CDR3 reads TGTGCCAGTCGGGACAGGGGGCAGGAGCAGTACTTC.

In this sample, this clone turned up once. The chain employs TRBV7-8 and TRBJ2-1; 7 bases map to TRBD1. Germline lookup yields CDR1 SGHVS and CDR2 FQNEAQ. J lost 0 bases, V lost 4 bases, and 6 bases had no gene match. The CDR3 spans 16 residues. The CDR3 is CASSSRGRDSYNEQFF. The CDR3 DNA follows: TGTGCCAGCAGCTCAAGGGGGCGCGACTCCTACAATGAGCAGTTCTTC. The variable domain in full, completed from reference TRBV7-8 and TRBJ2-1, reads GAGVSQSPRYKVAKRGQDVALRCDPISGHVSLFWYQQALGQGPEFLTYFQNEAQLDKSGLPSDRFFAERPEGSVSTLKIQRTQQEDSAVYLCASSSRGRDSYNEQFFGPGTRLTVL.

This chain links TRBV11-2 with TRBJ1-2; 7 bases are shared with TRBD1. J lost 3 bases, V lost 10 bases, and 11 bases had no gene match. Germline CDR1 is SGHAT and CDR2 is FQNNGV. This CDR3 region has 14 residues. CDR3 amino acids: CATRGTEGDYGYTF. DNA for the CDR3: TGTGCCACCAGGGGGACAGAAGGGGACTATGGCTACACCTTC.

The chain employs TRBV11-2 and TRBJ1-6; D is ambiguous. Trimming took off 2 bases at V and 7 bases at J, with 0 bases between the two ends. The CDR3 has 11 amino acids. Germline lookup yields CDR1 SGHAT and CDR2 FQNNGV. In nucleotides, the CDR3 is TGTGCCAGCAGCTTAAATTCACCCCTCCACTTT. This codes for CASSLNSPLHF.

V and J are TRBV29-1 and TRBJ2-7, with TRBD2 matching over 8 bases. The CDR3 runs to 16 residues. Trimming cost V 6 bases and J 3 bases; bases outside gene matches: 16. Germline loops: CDR1 SQVTM, CDR2 ANQGSEA. In nucleotides, the CDR3 is TGCAGCGTGGCTACCGGGTCCAGCGGGAGACTCTACGAGCAGTACTTC. Protein: CSVATGSSGRLYEQYF.

The chain couples TRBV28 to TRBJ1-6; D unresolved. Germline CDR1 reads MDHEN; CDR2 reads SYDVKM. The CDR3 is 12 amino acids. V was clipped by 5 bases and J by 6 bases, with 5 bases between them. The CDR3 DNA reads TGTGCCAGCAGTATCCCTAATTCACCCCTCCACTTT. Its protein is CASSIPNSPLHF.

V and J are TRBV30 and TRBJ1-2; TRBD1 is a possible D gene (6 bases). The CDR3 sequence is 12 residues long. V lost 5 bases and J 7 bases, leaving 14 bases between the germline ends. CDR1 and CDR2 (germline): GTSNPN, SVGIG (reference sequence). The CDR3 loop reads CAWVVGASGYTF. The DNA of the CDR3 is TGTGCCTGGGTGGTGGGGGCGAGTGGCTACACCTTC.

The chain joins TRBV12-5 to TRBJ2-3, with a tentative D call TRBD1 (6 bases). The CDR3 loop spans 14 amino acids. CDR1 LGHNT and CDR2 FRNRAP come from the germline V gene. The ends were cut back, 6 bases at V and 4 bases at J, with 14 bases in the middle. As DNA, the CDR3 is TGTGCTAGTGGATTACAGGGTTATGCAGATACGCAGTATTTT. It is translated as CASGLQGYADTQYF.

As regards this clone: This sample also contains other DNA sequences that code for the same CDR3. V is TRBV6-5 and J is TRBJ1-2; 11 bases are shared with TRBD1. This CDR3 region has 14 residues. The germline gives CDR1 MNHEY, CDR2 SVGAGI. V was clipped by 4 bases and J by 4 bases; unmatched bases: 2. The CDR3 is CASSWTGGGYGYTF. In DNA, the CDR3 is TGTGCCAGCAGTTGGACAGGGGGCGGCTATGGCTACACCTTC.

The chain links TRBV12-5 to TRBJ2-7; no clear D. Germline assignment: CDR1 LGHNT and CDR2 FRNRAP. CDR3 size: 13 residues. Trimming shortened V by 2 bases and J by 4 bases, and 9 bases separated the two germline ends. For the CDR3, the DNA is TGTGCTAGTGGTTTGTTTTGGCAATACGAGCAGTACTTC. Amino acid sequence: CASGLFWQYEQYF.

This chain links TRBV5-4 with TRBJ1-3, with no clear D. The CDR3 spans 16 residues. The V and J ends lost 0 bases and 0 bases respectively, with 10 bases between them. The germline V gene encodes CDR1 SGHNT and CDR2 YYREEE (reference sequence). The CDR3 sequence is CASSLGAVTSGNTIYF. The CDR3 coding sequence is TGTGCCAGCAGCTTGGGCGCGGTGACCTCTGGAAACACCATATATTTT. The full variable domain, with the rest looked up from reference TRBV5-4 and TRBJ1-3, is ETGVTQSPTHLIKTRGQQVTLRCSSQSGHNTVSWYQQALGQGPQFIFQYYREEENGRGNFPPRFSGLQFPNYSSELNVNALELDDSALYLCASSLGAVTSGNTIYFGEGSWLTVV.

The V gene is TRBV30, the J gene TRBJ1-1, with D possibly TRBD1 on 6 matching bases. The CDR3 is 13 residues long. Trimming left V 2 bases short and J 3 bases short, with 10 bases between. Germline values: CDR1 GTSNPN, CDR2 SVGIG (reference sequence). CDR3 sequence (DNA): TGTGCCTGGAGTCAGGGGCACGACACTGAAGCTTTCTTT. As protein: CAWSQGHDTEAFF.

As DNA, the CDR3 is TGTGCCAGCAGTGGCGAGGCAGGCACTGAAGCTTTCTTT. Its translation is CASSGEAGTEAFF. The chain uses TRBV6-4 and TRBJ1-1, with D unresolved. Germline CDR1 and CDR2: MRHNA and SNTAGT. The ends were cut back, 4 bases at V and 4 bases at J, with 10 bases in the middle. The CDR3 loop spans 13 amino acids.